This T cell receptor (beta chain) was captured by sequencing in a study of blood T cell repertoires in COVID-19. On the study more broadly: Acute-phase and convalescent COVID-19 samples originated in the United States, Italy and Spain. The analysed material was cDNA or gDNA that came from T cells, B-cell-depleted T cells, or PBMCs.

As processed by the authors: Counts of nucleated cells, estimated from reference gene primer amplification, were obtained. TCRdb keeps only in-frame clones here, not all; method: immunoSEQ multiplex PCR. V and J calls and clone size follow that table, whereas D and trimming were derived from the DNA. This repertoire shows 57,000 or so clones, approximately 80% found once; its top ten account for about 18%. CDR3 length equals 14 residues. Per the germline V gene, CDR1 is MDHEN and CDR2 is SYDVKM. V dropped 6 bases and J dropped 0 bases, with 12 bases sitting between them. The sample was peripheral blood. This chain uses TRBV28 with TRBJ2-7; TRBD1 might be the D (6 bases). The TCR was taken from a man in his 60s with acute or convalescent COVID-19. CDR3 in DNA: TGTGCCAGCAGGCTGACAGGCCGCTCCTACGAGCAGTACTTC. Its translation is CASRLTGRSYEQYF.